A selection of T cell receptor beta chains follows, all from one sample in a study of graft-versus-host responses after intestinal transplantation. Measured with immunoSEQ multiplex PCR; TCRdb has only the in-frame clones, and not every one. The sample comprises some 10,000 clones, roughly 27% of which are singletons, and around 3.4% rests with the top ten. The specimen was alloreactive CD4+ T cells from a mixed lymphocyte reaction culture, collected before intestinal transplant. These receptor sequences come from a human patient who received an intestinal transplant. The CDR3 runs from the conserved cysteine through the conserved F or W. The D gene is left open where the match is weak. Expanded clones are given a class, and other clones once, few, many or no size at all.

>-|TRBV5-4|-|TRBJ2-5
CASSFPGALETQYF
TGTGCCAGCAGTTTCCCTGGGGCGCTGGAGACCCAGTACTTC
>TRBD2|TRBV27|-|TRBJ2-5
CASSPSTSGEETQYF
TGTGCCAGCAGTCCCTCTACTAGCGGGGAAGAGACCCAGTACTTC
>TRBD2|TRBV5-5|few|TRBJ2-1
CASSLGLAVYNEQFF
TGTGCCAGCAGCTTGGGGCTAGCGGTCTACAATGAGCAGTTCTTC
>TRBD1|TRBV9|-|TRBJ1-1
CASSVQTGTAEAFF
TGTGCCAGCAGCGTACAGACAGGGACGGCTGAAGCTTTCTTT
>TRBD2|TRBV7-9|many|TRBJ2-7
CASSSNREAGGREQYF
TGTGCCAGCAGCTCAAATCGGGAGGCGGGAGGGCGTGAGCAGTACTTC
>TRBD1|TRBV6-5|medium-sized|TRBJ1-1
CASIRGTEAFF
TGTGCCAGCATCAGGGGGACTGAAGCTTTCTTT
>TRBD2|TRBV9|medium-sized|TRBJ2-7
CASSVVAGGFYEQYF
TGTGCCAGCAGCGTAGTCGCGGGAGGCTTCTACGAGCAGTACTTC
>-|TRBV6-5|medium-sized|TRBJ2-7
CASSYSVGEIAYEQYF
TGTGCCAGCAGTTACTCGGTGGGGGAAATAGCCTACGAGCAGTACTTC
>TRBD2|TRBV5-6|medium-sized|TRBJ2-5
CASSFWREMEETQYF
TGTGCCAGCAGCTTCTGGCGGGAGATGGAAGAGACCCAGTACTTC
>TRBD1|TRBV23-1|medium-sized|TRBJ2-5
CASRNLTGGRTQPGETQYF
TGCGCCAGCAGGAATCTGACAGGGGGAAGGACCCAGCCGGGGGAGACCCAGTACTTC
>-|TRBV12-5|-|TRBJ1-2
CASGFWGEGKTYGYTF
TGTGCTAGTGGTTTCTGGGGTGAGGGCAAGACATATGGCTACACCTTC
>-|TRBV15|-|TRBJ1-1
CATSTPQGRGEAFF
TGTGCCACCAGCACCCCTCAGGGTCGAGGTGAAGCTTTCTTT
>-|TRBV2|-|TRBJ2-1
CAAGSRGNEQFF
TGTGCCGCTGGGAGCAGGGGCAATGAGCAGTTCTTC